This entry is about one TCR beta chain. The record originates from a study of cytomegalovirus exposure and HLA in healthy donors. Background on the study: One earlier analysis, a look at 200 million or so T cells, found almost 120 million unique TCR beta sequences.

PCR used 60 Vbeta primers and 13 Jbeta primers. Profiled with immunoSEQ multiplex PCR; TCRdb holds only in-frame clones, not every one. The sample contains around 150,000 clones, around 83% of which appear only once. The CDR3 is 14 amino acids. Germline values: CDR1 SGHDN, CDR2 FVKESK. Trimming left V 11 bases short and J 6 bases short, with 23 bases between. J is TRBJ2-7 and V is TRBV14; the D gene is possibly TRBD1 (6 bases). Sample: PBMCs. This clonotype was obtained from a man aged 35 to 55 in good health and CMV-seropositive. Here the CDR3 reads CAPWGSGAHGEQYF. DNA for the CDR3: TGTGCCCCTTGGGGGTCAGGGGCGCATGGCGAGCAGTACTTC.